The 27 T cell receptor beta chains below were found in one sample sequenced in a study of blood T cell repertoires in COVID-19. TCRdb keeps only in-frame clones here, not all; method: immunoSEQ multiplex PCR. There are under 150,000 clones in the sample; almost 80% occur only once, and 20% to 25% lies in the top ten. The sequenced sample consisted of peripheral blood. The receptors here all came from a human donor in a cohort sampled during active COVID-19.

This clone showed up just a few times. V gene TRBV14 combines with J gene TRBJ1-2, with D possibly being TRBD1 (5 bases). The CDR3 is 13 residues long. CDR1 and CDR2 (germline): SGHDN, FVKESK. Trimming pared 5 bases from V and 8 bases from J, leaving 15 bases between. The chain's CDR3 is CASSATRVAGYTF. The CDR3 coding sequence is TGTGCCAGCAGCGCTACCAGGGTAGCCGGCTACACCTTC.

The rearrangement uses TRBV5-1 and TRBJ2-3; 7 positions agree with TRBD2. The germline V gene encodes CDR1 SGHRS and CDR2 YFSETQ. The CDR3 has 15 amino acids. Trimming removed 4 bases from V and 6 bases from J; junction bases left unmatched: 11. CDR3 residues: CASSGGDFLGDTQYF. The CDR3, as DNA: TGCGCCAGCAGCGGGGGGGACTTCCTTGGTGATACGCAGTATTTT.

This sequence joins TRBV5-1 and TRBJ2-2, with TRBD1 identical over 7 bases. In germline, CDR1 is SGHRS, CDR2 YFSETQ. This CDR3 comprises 13 residues. The V gene end was trimmed by 3 bases and the J gene end by 11 bases; junction bases not matched to a gene: 7. The CDR3 DNA reads as TGCGCCAGCAGCTCACAGGACAGGTCAGAGCTGTTTTTT. This encodes CASSSQDRSELFF.

This clone was found a few times. The chain employs TRBV7-8 and TRBJ2-2; no reliable D call. The V gene lost 5 bases and the J gene lost 11 bases, with 9 bases spanning the gap. The CDR3 runs to 11 residues. Germline-derived CDR1 and CDR2 are SGHVS and FQNEAQ. The CDR3 DNA reads as TGTGCCAGCAGCAGACTCGTAGAGCTGTTTTTT. It specifies CASSRLVELFF.

This chain uses TRBV21-1 with TRBJ2-3; the table's D call TRBD1 went unverified against the DNA. TRBV21-1 is flagged as a pseudogene. The CDR3 runs to 12 residues. For the CDR3, the DNA is TGTGCCAGCGGGCAGGTTAGAGATACGCAGTATTTT. Protein: CASGQVRDTQYF.

This clone came up a few times. This chain connects TRBV6-2 or TRBV6-3 to TRBJ2-1; D may be TRBD2 (5 bases). V lost 5 bases, J lost 8 bases, and 13 bases lay in between. Per the germline V gene, CDR1 is MNHEY and CDR2 is SVGEGT. The CDR3 consists of 13 residues. The CDR3 DNA reads TGTGCCAGCAGTCGCCCCAGTAGCGATGAGCAGTTCTTC. It yields the protein CASSRPSSDEQFF.

The V call is TRBV6-5, the J call TRBJ2-2; unclear D gene. The CDR3 has 16 residues. The V and J ends lost 4 bases and 4 bases respectively, with 16 bases between them. Per the germline V gene, CDR1 is MNHEY and CDR2 is SVGAGI. CDR3 nucleotides: TGTGCCAGCAGTTCCCCTTCGCGGCAGCTCACCGGGGAGCTGTTTTTT. Its protein is CASSSPSRQLTGELFF.

The chain employs TRBV7-3 and TRBJ2-3; 9 positions match TRBD1. CDR1 and CDR2 from the germline V gene are SGHTA and FQGTGA. J was trimmed by 0 bases and V by 5 bases; bases with no gene match: 3. This CDR3 has 15 amino acids. As DNA, the CDR3 is TGTGCCAGCAGCCCCGGACAGGGGAGCACAGATACGCAGTATTTT. Its translation is CASSPGQGSTDTQYF.

This chain connects TRBV28 to TRBJ1-1, with a weak D call TRBD1 (5 bases). Trimming shortened V by 5 bases and J by 6 bases, and 10 bases separated the two germline ends. The CDR3 runs 12 residues. Per germline, CDR1 MDHEN and CDR2 SYDVKM. The CDR3 coding sequence is TGTGCCAGCAGTGGAATGACAGCTGAAGCTTTCTTT. Translation: CASSGMTAEAFF.

The gene calls are TRBV7-3 and TRBJ2-3; 12 bases are shared with TRBD2. Trimming at V came to 5 bases and at J to 3 bases, leaving 3 bases not matched to a gene. CDR3 length equals 15 residues. Germline V lookup: CDR1 SGHTA, CDR2 FQGTGA. CDR3 bases: TGTGCCAGCAGCCTAGCGGGGGGGCCAACAGATACGCAGTATTTT. Translating gives CASSLAGGPTDTQYF.

The chain employs TRBV10-3 and TRBJ1-4, with 10 bases lining up with TRBD1. The J segment lost 8 bases and the V segment lost 3 bases, leaving 6 bases of the junction unmatched. CDR3 length: 15 amino acids. Germline lookup yields CDR1 ENHRY and CDR2 SYGVKD. CDR3 residues: CAISDVGQGDEKLFF. For the CDR3, the DNA is TGTGCCATCAGTGACGTCGGACAGGGGGACGAAAAACTGTTTTTT.

CDR3 in amino acids: CAWSHSRSTDTQYF. CDR3 nucleotides: TGTGCCTGGAGCCATAGCCGTAGCACAGATACGCAGTATTTT. J is TRBJ2-3 and V is TRBV30; no firm D call. This CDR3 comprises 14 residues. Germline CDR1 and CDR2: GTSNPN and SVGIG (reference sequence). The V end lost 3 bases, the J end lost 0 bases, and 10 bases lay between the germline ends.

The chain links TRBV27 to TRBJ2-7, with 9 bases lining up with TRBD1. With V trimmed by 4 bases and J by 3 bases, 10 bases remained unmatched. Germline V gene lookup returns CDR1 MNHEY and CDR2 SMNVEV (reference sequence). CDR3 length: 16 residues. CDR3 sequence: CASSYGQGPFYYEQYF. The CDR3 nucleotides are TGTGCCAGCAGTTACGGACAGGGGCCGTTTTACTACGAGCAGTACTTC.

This clone was observed once. The gene calls are TRBV28 and TRBJ2-2; perhaps TRBD2 as D (6 bases). Trimming shortened V by 4 bases and J by 0 bases, and 24 bases separated the two germline ends. Germline values: CDR1 MDHEN, CDR2 SYDVKM. CDR3 length: 20 amino acids. The CDR3 region is CASSYPPLYAGTANTGELFF. The DNA for the CDR3 is TGTGCCAGCAGTTACCCCCCCCTTTATGCGGGGACCGCGAACACCGGGGAGCTGTTTTTT.

The table lists this clone with a few counts. The chain joins TRBV10-3 to TRBJ1-5; a weak D match, TRBD1 (6 bases). This CDR3 comprises 14 residues. Trimming shortened V by 5 bases and J by 3 bases, and 11 bases separated the two germline ends. Germline V gene lookup returns CDR1 ENHRY and CDR2 SYGVKD. CDR3 amino acids: CAISRQGNNQPQHF. The CDR3 DNA sequence: TGTGCCATCAGTCGGCAGGGGAACAATCAGCCCCAGCATTTT.

The chain uses TRBV19 and TRBJ2-6, with 8 bases fitting TRBD2. V lost 5 bases and J lost 0; bases outside the gene matches: 9. Per germline, CDR1 LNHDA and CDR2 SQIVND (reference sequence). The CDR3 consists of 18 residues. CDR3 residues: CASSSRGVGGSGANVLTF. CDR3 sequence (DNA): TGTGCCAGTAGTTCGCGGGGGGTTGGTGGCTCTGGGGCCAACGTCCTGACTTTC.

This clone was counted ten times or more. The rearrangement joins TRBV7-9 to TRBJ1-6; D may be TRBD1 (6 bases). CDR3 length: 18 residues. CDR1 is SEHNR and CDR2 is FQNEAQ in the germline V gene (reference sequence). The V gene lost 5 bases and the J gene lost 7 bases, with 24 bases spanning the gap. CDR3 sequence reads: CASSLSPLGALGNSPLHF. For the CDR3, the DNA is TGTGCCAGCAGCCTTAGTCCTCTGGGGGCTCTGGGGAATTCACCCCTCCACTTT.

There are a few counts of this clone. The V gene is TRBV10-3, the J gene TRBJ1-2; TRBD1 is a possible D gene (6 bases). V lost 3 bases to trimming and J lost 4 bases, with 9 bases between them. Germline CDR1 ENHRY, CDR2 SYGVKD. The CDR3 is 13 amino acids. The CDR3 DNA reads as TGTGCCATCAGTGATGGGGGCCTCTATGGCTACACCTTC. Its protein product is CAISDGGLYGYTF.

The genes are TRBV3-1 (or the pseudogene TRBV3-2) and TRBJ1-2, with D unresolved. V was trimmed by 1 base and J by 11 bases, leaving 14 bases between them. Germline values: CDR1 LGHDT, CDR2 YNNKEL (reference sequence). The CDR3 totals 13 residues. Here the CDR3 reads CASSQVGRVGYTF. The CDR3 DNA reads TGTGCCAGCAGCCAAGTGGGGAGAGTAGGTTACACCTTC.

The V and J genes are TRBV7-2 and TRBJ2-7, with D possibly matching TRBD1 (6 bases). Germline assignment: CDR1 SGHTA and CDR2 FQGNSA. The V end lost 2 bases, the J end lost 3 bases, and 11 bases lay between the germline ends. The CDR3 is 14 residues long. CDR3: CASSLTGLFYEQYF. The CDR3 DNA reads TGTGCCAGCAGCTTAACAGGGCTTTTCTACGAGCAGTACTTC.

This clone was seen only a few times. The rearrangement uses TRBV19 and TRBJ2-1, with 10 bases that match TRBD2. The junction had 3 bases not matched to a gene; V was cut back by 3 bases and J by 1 base. The length of the CDR3 is 16 residues. Germline V gene lookup returns CDR1 LNHDA and CDR2 SQIVND (reference sequence). CDR3: CASSMHSGGSYNEQFF. In DNA, the CDR3 is TGTGCCAGTAGTATGCATAGCGGGGGGTCCTACAATGAGCAGTTCTTC.

V gene TRBV5-6 combines with J gene TRBJ2-2, with 7 bases identical to TRBD1. Germline-derived CDR1 and CDR2 are SGHDT and YYEEEE. This CDR3 contains 16 residues. Trimming at V came to 1 base and at J to 5 bases, leaving 8 bases not matched to a gene. The CDR3 here is CASSLKGATRTGELFF. In nucleotides, the CDR3 is TGTGCCAGCAGCTTGAAGGGGGCGACCCGAACCGGGGAGCTGTTTTTT.

This chain uses TRBV5-5 with TRBJ1-5; the match to TRBD1 covers 7 bases. From germline, CDR1 is SGHKS and CDR2 YYEKEE (reference sequence). The CDR3 runs to 17 residues. V lost 0 bases to trimming and J lost 4 bases; unmatched junction nucleotides: 10. The CDR3 nucleotides read TGTGCCAGCAGCTTGGTGGTTTACAGGGGAACTAATCAGCCCCAGCATTTT. Encoded protein: CASSLVVYRGTNQPQHF.

The chain has TRBV15 and TRBJ2-1; 8 nucleotides align to TRBD2. V shed 2 bases and J 15 bases; nucleotides not matched to a gene: 15. Germline V gene data show CDR1 as LNHNV and CDR2 as YYDKDF (reference sequence). The CDR3 is 15 amino acids. CDR3 nucleotide sequence: TGTGCCACCAGCAGAAGTACAGGGTTAGCGGGGCAGGTGTTCTTC. It is translated as CATSRSTGLAGQVFF.

The CDR3 is CASSSRGEGYGYTF. Here the CDR3 DNA reads TGTGCCAGCTCTTCCAGGGGAGAGGGCTATGGCTACACCTTC. The V gene is TRBV18, the J gene TRBJ1-2; D is perhaps TRBD1 (6 bases). Per germline, CDR1 KGHSH and CDR2 LQKENI. V lost 6 bases and J 4 bases, leaving 15 bases between the germline ends. The CDR3 spans 14 residues.

This chain joins TRBV7-3 and TRBJ2-3; perhaps TRBD2 as D (7 bases). The CDR3 is made up of 14 amino acids. The V gene lost 2 bases and the J gene lost 5 bases, with 11 bases spanning the gap. Germline V CDR1 and CDR2: SGHTA, FQGTGA. In DNA, the CDR3 is TGTGCCAGCAGCTTACGCGGGGGCAAAGATACGCAGTATTTT. Translated: CASSLRGGKDTQYF.

This clone has just one count. The chain links TRBV2 to TRBJ2-1; 8 nucleotides align to TRBD1. Germline CDR1 SNHLY, CDR2 FYNNEI. V lost 5 bases to trimming and J lost 10 bases; unmatched junction nucleotides: 13. The CDR3 loop spans 15 amino acids. The CDR3 reads CASSSPGQARTEQFF. The CDR3 bases are TGTGCCAGCAGTTCTCCGGGACAGGCTCGTACGGAGCAGTTCTTC.